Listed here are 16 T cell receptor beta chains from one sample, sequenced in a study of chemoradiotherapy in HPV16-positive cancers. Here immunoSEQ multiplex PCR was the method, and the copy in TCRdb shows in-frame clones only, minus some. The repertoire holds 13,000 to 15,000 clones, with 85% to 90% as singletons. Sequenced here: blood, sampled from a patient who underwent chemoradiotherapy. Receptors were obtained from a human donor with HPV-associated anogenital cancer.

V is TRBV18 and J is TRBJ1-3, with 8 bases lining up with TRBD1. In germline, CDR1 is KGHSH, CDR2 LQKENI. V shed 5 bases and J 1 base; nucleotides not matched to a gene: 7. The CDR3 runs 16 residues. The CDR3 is CASSSPGGLSGNTIYF. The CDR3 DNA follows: TGTGCCAGCTCATCGCCAGGGGGCTTATCTGGAAACACCATATATTTT.

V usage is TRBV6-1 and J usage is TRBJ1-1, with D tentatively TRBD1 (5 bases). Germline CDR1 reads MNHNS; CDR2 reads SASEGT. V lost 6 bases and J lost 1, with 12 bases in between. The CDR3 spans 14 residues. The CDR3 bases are TGTGCCAGCAGAAAGGGGCAGGCGAACACTGAAGCTTTCTTT. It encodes CASRKGQANTEAFF.

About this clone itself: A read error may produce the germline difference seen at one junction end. In DNA, the CDR3 is TGTGCCAGCAGCCAAGGATTCTCGGCGGAGGGGTCCGCCCGTAACTATGACTACACCTTC. As protein: CASSQGFSAEGSARNYDYTF. The gene calls are TRBV4-2 and TRBJ1-2; weak D call: TRBD1 (5 bases). CDR3 length: 20 residues. In germline, CDR1 is LGHNA, CDR2 YNFKEQ.

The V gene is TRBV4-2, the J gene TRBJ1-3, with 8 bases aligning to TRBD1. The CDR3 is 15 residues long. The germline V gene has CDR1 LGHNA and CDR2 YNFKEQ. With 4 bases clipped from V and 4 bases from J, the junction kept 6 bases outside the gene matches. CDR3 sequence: CASSRDRGQGNTIYF. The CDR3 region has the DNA TGTGCCAGCAGCCGAGACAGGGGACAGGGAAACACCATATATTTT.

CDR3 sequence reads: CASRGGGYGYTF. CDR3 bases: TGTGCCAGTAGGGGCGGTGGCTATGGCTACACCTTC. The chain uses TRBV19 and TRBJ1-2; D not resolved. Trimming took 6 bases from V and 4 from J, leaving 9 bases between them. CDR3 length: 12 residues. The germline CDR1 and CDR2 sequences are LNHDA and SQIVND (reference sequence).

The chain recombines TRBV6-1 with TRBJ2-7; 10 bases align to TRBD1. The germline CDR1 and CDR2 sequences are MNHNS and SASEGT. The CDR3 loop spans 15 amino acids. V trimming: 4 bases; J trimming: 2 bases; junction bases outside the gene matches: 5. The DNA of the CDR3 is TGTGCCAGCAGTGGTTACGGGACAGGGGCCTACGAGCAGTACTTC. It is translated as CASSGYGTGAYEQYF.

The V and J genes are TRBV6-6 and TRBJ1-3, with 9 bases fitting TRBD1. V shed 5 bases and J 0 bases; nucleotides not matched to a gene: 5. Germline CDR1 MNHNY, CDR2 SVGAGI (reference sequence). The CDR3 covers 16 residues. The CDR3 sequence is CASSPPTGGSGNTIYF. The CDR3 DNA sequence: TGTGCCAGCAGTCCCCCGACAGGGGGCTCTGGAAACACCATATATTTT.

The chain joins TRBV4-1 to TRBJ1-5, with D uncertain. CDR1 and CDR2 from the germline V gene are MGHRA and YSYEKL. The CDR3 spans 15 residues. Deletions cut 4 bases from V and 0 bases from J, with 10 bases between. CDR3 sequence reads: CASSRVWSSNQPQHF. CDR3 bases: TGCGCCAGCAGCCGAGTTTGGAGTAGCAATCAGCCCCAGCATTTT.

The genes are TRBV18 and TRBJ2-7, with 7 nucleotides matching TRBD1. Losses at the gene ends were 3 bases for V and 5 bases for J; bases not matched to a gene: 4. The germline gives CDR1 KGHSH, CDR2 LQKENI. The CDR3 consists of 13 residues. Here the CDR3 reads CASSPDRRNEQYF. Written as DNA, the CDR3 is TGTGCCAGCTCACCGGACAGGAGGAACGAGCAGTACTTC.

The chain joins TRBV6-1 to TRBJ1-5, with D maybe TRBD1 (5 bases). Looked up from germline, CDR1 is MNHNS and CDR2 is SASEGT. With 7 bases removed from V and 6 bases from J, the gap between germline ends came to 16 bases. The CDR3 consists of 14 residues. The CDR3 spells CASNWATGAQPQHF. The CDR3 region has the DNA TGTGCCAGCAATTGGGCCACCGGGGCTCAGCCCCAGCATTTT.

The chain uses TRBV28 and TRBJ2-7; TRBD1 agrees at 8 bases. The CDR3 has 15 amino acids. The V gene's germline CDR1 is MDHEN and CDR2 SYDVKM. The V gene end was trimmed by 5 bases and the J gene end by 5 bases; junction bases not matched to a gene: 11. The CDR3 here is CASSRIDRGPDEQYF. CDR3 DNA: TGTGCCAGCAGTCGGATCGACAGGGGCCCCGACGAGCAGTACTTC.

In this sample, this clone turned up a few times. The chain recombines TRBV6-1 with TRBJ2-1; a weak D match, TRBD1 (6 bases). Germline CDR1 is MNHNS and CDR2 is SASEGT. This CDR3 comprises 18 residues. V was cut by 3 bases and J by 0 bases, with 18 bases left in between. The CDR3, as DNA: TGTGCCAGCAGTGAGTTCAGGGGAACCGGGTACTCCTACAATGAGCAGTTCTTC. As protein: CASSEFRGTGYSYNEQFF.

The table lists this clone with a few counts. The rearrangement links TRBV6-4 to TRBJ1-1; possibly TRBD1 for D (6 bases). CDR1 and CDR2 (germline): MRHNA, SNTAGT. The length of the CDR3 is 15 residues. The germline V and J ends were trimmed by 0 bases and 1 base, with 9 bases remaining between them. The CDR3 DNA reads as TGTGCCAGCAGTGACTCGGGGGCGGCGAACACTGAAGCTTTCTTT. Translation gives CASSDSGAANTEAFF.

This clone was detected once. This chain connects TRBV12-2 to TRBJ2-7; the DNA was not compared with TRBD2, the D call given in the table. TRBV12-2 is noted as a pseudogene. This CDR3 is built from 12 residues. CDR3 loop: CASRSRRGEQYF. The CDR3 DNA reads TGTGCAAGTCGCTCGCGGAGGGGCGAGCAGTACTTC.

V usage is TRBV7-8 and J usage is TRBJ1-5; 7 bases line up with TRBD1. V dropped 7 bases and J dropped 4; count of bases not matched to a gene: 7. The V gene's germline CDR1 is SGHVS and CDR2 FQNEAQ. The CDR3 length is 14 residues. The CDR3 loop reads CASTRGYANQPQHF. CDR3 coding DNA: TGTGCCAGCACCAGGGGGTACGCAAATCAGCCCCAGCATTTT.

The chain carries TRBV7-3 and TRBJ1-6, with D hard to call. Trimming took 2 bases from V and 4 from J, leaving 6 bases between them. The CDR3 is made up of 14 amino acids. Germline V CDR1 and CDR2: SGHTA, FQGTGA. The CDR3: CASSLDGYNSPLHF. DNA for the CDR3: TGTGCCAGCAGCTTAGACGGTTATAATTCACCCCTCCACTTT.